This T cell receptor (beta chain) came from a study of T cells expressing NK-cell markers. Overall study: Seven of the eight sequenced donors were classified as HCMV-seropositive, and one was classified as seronegative. General study points: Dominant NKG2C+ clonotype frequencies of 1.0-7.0% of CD8+ T cells were measured in more than 5 donors. Whether expanded NKG2C+ T cell clones were HCMV-specific remained unclear.

TCRdb re-called the 5' RACE reads; one entry per CDR3 protein, DNA not given. Its clone listing holds 400,000 or so distinct CDR3 sequences. A remark on this clonotype: Its antigen is unknown.

Germline CDR1 and CDR2: SGHRS and YFSETQ. This CDR3 has 16 residues. The chain recombines TRBV5-1 with TRBJ2-2; TCRdb outputs TRBD1, but without DNA this stays unchecked. Sequencing input: blood T cells: a sorted CD56 or NKG2C T cell subset, CD4+ or CD8+ T cells, or bulk PBMC T cells (not recorded which). This TCR was sampled from a woman in her forties or fifties in good health. CDR3 residues: CASSPRTEPNTGELFF.